What follows are 30 T cell receptor beta chains derived from one specimen sequenced in a study of vaccination and CD4 T cells after COVID-19. Cultured CD4+ T cells had their DNA profiled by the Oncomine TCR Beta short-read assay. TCRdb itself ran the PCR reads through MiXCR, one entry per CDR3 protein. The sample gives around 15,000 distinct CDR3 sequences, 36% of which show up once; 20% to 25% is in the top ten. For these TCRs, the target antigens are not known. Specified treatment: 10-day PBMC culture with coronavirus spike peptide pools or control peptides (ViraFEST assay). The material was CD4+ T cells from blood, cultured in vitro, obtained before SARS-CoV-2 vaccination. These receptors came from a human donor who received a COVID-19 vaccine.

This rearrangement joins TRBV27 to TRBJ1-2; 9 nucleotides agree with TRBD1. The CDR3 spans 14 residues. Trimming at V came to 4 bases and at J to 8 bases, leaving 8 bases not matched to a gene. Germline V gene sequence: CDR1 MNHEY, CDR2 SMNVEV (reference sequence). DNA for the CDR3: TGTGCCAGCAGTTCCCGACCCACAGGGGGCGGCTACACCTTC. Translated, it gives CASSSRPTGGGYTF.

This clonotype was counted between two and nine times. This chain's CDR3 is CASSEAFAGGEETQYF. Written as DNA, the CDR3 is TGTGCCAGCAGTGAAGCTTTTGCCGGGGGCGAGGAGACCCAGTACTTC. The chain employs TRBV6-1 and TRBJ2-5; D could derive from TRBD1 or TRBD2 (6 bases each). Trimming took off 0 bases at V and 5 bases at J, with 16 bases between the two ends. The CDR3 has 16 residues. Germline V gene lookup returns CDR1 MNHNS and CDR2 SASEGT.

This clonotype was observed once. This rearrangement joins TRBV9 to TRBJ1-5, with D unresolved. The V end was cut by 0 bases, the J end by 4 bases, with 5 bases between. Germline assignment: CDR1 SGDLS and CDR2 YYNGEE. The CDR3 spans 13 residues. The CDR3 reads CASSVDWNQPQHF. The CDR3 DNA reads as TGTGCCAGCAGCGTAGACTGGAATCAGCCCCAGCATTTT. The entire variable domain, with the rest obtained from reference TRBV9 and TRBJ1-5, is as follows: DSGVTQTPKHLITATGQRVTLRCSPRSGDLSVYWYQQSLDQGLQFLIQYYNGEERAKGNILERFSAQQFPDLHSELNLSSLELGDSALYFCASSVDWNQPQHFGDGTRLSIL.

The V gene is TRBV25-1, the J gene TRBJ1-3, with D possibly matching TRBD1 (5 bases). This CDR3 is built from 17 residues. The V and J ends lost 3 bases and 0 bases respectively, with 15 bases between them. Per germline, CDR1 MGHDK and CDR2 SYGVNS. CDR3: CASSEHADSYSGNTIYF. DNA for the CDR3: TGTGCCAGCAGTGAGCATGCCGACAGCTACTCTGGAAACACCATATATTTT. Together with reference TRBV25-1 and TRBJ1-3, the CDR3 gives the full variable domain: EADIYQTPRYLVIGTGKKITLECSQTMGHDKMYWYQQDPGMELHLIHYSYGVNSTEKGDLSSESTVSRIRTEHFPLTLESARPSHTSQYLCASSEHADSYSGNTIYFGEGSWLTVV.

This clonotype came up a few times. The chain employs TRBV11-3 and TRBJ2-5, with TRBD2 as a possible D gene (6 bases). The germline V gene encodes CDR1 SGHNT and CDR2 YENEEA. The CDR3 totals 11 residues. V was shortened by 5 bases and J by 13 bases, with 14 bases between the two germline ends. CDR3 region: CASSPGLILYF. CDR3 DNA: TGTGCCAGCAGCCCGGGACTGATATTGTACTTC.

J is TRBJ2-3 and V is TRBV24-1; D gene uncertain. This CDR3 contains 16 residues. Per the germline V gene, CDR1 is KGHDR and CDR2 is SFDVKD. V was clipped by 7 bases and J by 0 bases, with 16 bases between them. The CDR3 reads CATSSPGGPSTDTQYF. The CDR3 DNA follows: TGTGCCACCAGCTCCCCAGGTGGCCCAAGCACAGATACGCAGTATTTT.

The chain combines TRBV24-1 with TRBJ2-3, with TRBD1 matching 10 bases. Per the germline V gene, CDR1 is KGHDR and CDR2 is SFDVKD. The CDR3 runs 14 residues. V lost 6 bases, J lost 5 bases, and 4 bases stayed unmatched. CDR3 coding DNA: TGTGCCACCAGTCCGGGACAGGGGCTAGATACGCAGTATTTT. Its translation is CATSPGQGLDTQYF.

In nucleotides, the CDR3 is TGTGCCAGTAGTCCCCGTGGCGGGACAGGGAATGGCGAGCAGTACTTC. Translation: CASSPRGGTGNGEQYF. This chain joins TRBV19 and TRBJ2-7; 9 positions match TRBD1. This CDR3 comprises 16 residues. J was trimmed by 6 bases and V by 5 bases; bases with no gene match: 14. Germline V lookup: CDR1 LNHDA, CDR2 SQIVND (reference sequence).

The chain recombines TRBV6-5 with TRBJ1-2; D gene uncertain. Trimming cost V 0 bases and J 1 base, with 3 bases left between them. CDR3 size: 13 residues. Germline V lookup: CDR1 MNHEY, CDR2 SVGAGI. The CDR3 sequence is CASSYSDNYGYTF. The CDR3 DNA reads as TGTGCCAGCAGTTACTCGGATAACTATGGCTACACCTTC.

Comment on this clonotype: A junction end diverges from the germline sequence, so it may reflect a read error. The chain carries TRBV7-9 and TRBJ2-5, with 9 bases lining up with TRBD2. The CDR3 runs 16 residues. CDR1 is SEHNR and CDR2 is FQNEAQ in the germline V gene (reference sequence). In nucleotides, the CDR3 is TGCGCCAGCAGCTTGGTTGGGCGGGGGGGCCAAGAGACCCAGTACTTC. It codes for CASSLVGRGGQETQYF.

The rearrangement uses TRBV20-1 and TRBJ2-1; TRBD2 agrees at 12 bases. V lost 4 bases to trimming and J lost 0 bases; unmatched junction nucleotides: 7. The CDR3 is 17 amino acids. Germline CDR1 DFQATT, CDR2 SNEGSKA (reference sequence). CDR3 residues: CSATTSGGKSSYNEQFF. The CDR3 coding sequence is TGCAGTGCTACAACTAGCGGGGGGAAGAGCTCCTACAATGAGCAGTTCTTC.

In its sample, this clonotype is medium-sized. V gene TRBV20-1 combines with J gene TRBJ1-1; D might be TRBD1 (5 bases). Trimming took off 0 bases at V and 0 bases at J, with 14 bases between the two ends. CDR3 length equals 16 residues. CDR1 is DFQATT, CDR2 SNEGSKA, per germline (reference sequence). CDR3 DNA: TGCAGTGCTAGAGATCCCGGGGGGGGATTGAACACTGAAGCTTTCTTT. Translated, it gives CSARDPGGGLNTEAFF.

This clonotype was detected only a few times. The chain carries TRBV20-1 and TRBJ2-5; D is unresolved. This CDR3 comprises 10 residues. Trimming left V 6 bases short and J 1 base short, with 3 bases between. Per germline, CDR1 DFQATT and CDR2 SNEGSKA (reference sequence). CDR3 loop: CSALQETQYF. CDR3 coding DNA: TGCAGTGCCCTCCAAGAGACCCAGTACTTC.

This clonotype was counted a few times. The chain employs TRBV4-1 and TRBJ1-5, with D perhaps matching TRBD1 (6 bases). V dropped 4 bases and J dropped 1 base, with 11 bases sitting between them. Germline V gives CDR1 MGHRA, CDR2 YSYEKL. The CDR3 contains 15 residues. CDR3 sequence (DNA): TGCGCCAGCAGCCTAGGGACACTCAGCAATCAGCCCCAGCATTTT. Amino acid sequence: CASSLGTLSNQPQHF.

In its sample, this clonotype was seen a few times. J is TRBJ1-6 and V is TRBV7-6; TRBD1 might be the D (5 bases). CDR3 length: 14 amino acids. The ends were cut back, 5 bases at V and 5 bases at J, with 10 bases in the middle. Germline V CDR1 and CDR2: SGHVS, FNYEAQ. CDR3 sequence reads: CASSRRGNNSPLHF. The CDR3 coding sequence is TGTGCCAGCAGCCGCCGGGGGAATAATTCACCCCTCCACTTT.

This clonotype was picked up a small number of times. The V gene is TRBV20-1, the J gene TRBJ2-3, with D perhaps TRBD1 or TRBD2 (5 bases each). The CDR3 spans 13 residues. The germline gives CDR1 DFQATT, CDR2 SNEGSKA (reference sequence). Trimming took 6 bases from V and 4 from J, leaving 14 bases between them. The CDR3 DNA follows: TGCAGTGCCATAAAGAGGGGTGCAGATACGCAGTATTTT. It specifies CSAIKRGADTQYF.

This clonotype has a handful of counts. The chain carries TRBV2 and TRBJ1-6, with a tentative D call TRBD1 (6 bases). V was shortened by 4 bases and J by 9 bases, with 7 bases between the two germline ends. The CDR3 totals 12 residues. CDR1 SNHLY and CDR2 FYNNEI come from the germline V gene. The CDR3 here is CASSGGGSPLHF. DNA of the CDR3: TGTGCCAGCAGTGGAGGGGGTTCACCCCTCCACTTT.

The V and J genes are TRBV7-9 and TRBJ2-3, with 12 bases matching TRBD2. V was pared by 4 bases and J by 3 bases, with 8 bases of the junction left unmatched. Germline CDR1 and CDR2: SEHNR and FQNEAQ (reference sequence). This CDR3 region has 17 residues. Here the CDR3 DNA reads TGTGCCAGCAGCTGGGGGAGGACTAGCGGGGCGACAGATACGCAGTATTTT. It specifies CASSWGRTSGATDTQYF.

The table lists this clonotype with a few counts. The chain carries TRBV10-3 and TRBJ1-2; D may be TRBD1 (6 bases). This CDR3 comprises 15 residues. Germline lookup yields CDR1 ENHRY and CDR2 SYGVKD. V gave up 3 bases and J gave up 5 bases, with 16 bases separating them. CDR3 protein: CAISEGSTGKYGYTF. CDR3 in DNA: TGTGCCATCAGTGAAGGAAGCACAGGGAAATATGGCTACACCTTC.

This sequence joins TRBV7-8 and TRBJ2-1, with D possibly matching TRBD1 (6 bases). The CDR3 is 13 residues long. V lost 5 bases and J 5 bases, leaving 10 bases between the germline ends. Germline V CDR1 and CDR2: SGHVS, FQNEAQ. CDR3 nucleotide sequence: TGTGCCAGCAGCAGAGACAGGAACAATGAGCAGTTCTTC. Its protein product is CASSRDRNNEQFF.

The rearrangement uses TRBV7-9 and TRBJ1-1, with 12 bases aligning to TRBD1. Germline V lookup: CDR1 SEHNR, CDR2 FQNEAQ (reference sequence). CDR3 length equals 18 residues. Trimming cost V 4 bases and J 1 base; bases outside gene matches: 10. The CDR3 DNA is TGTGCCAGCAGCTACGGGACAGGGGGCATTATCGGGAACACTGAAGCTTTCTTT. Translation: CASSYGTGGIIGNTEAFF. The full variable domain, its missing parts supplied by reference TRBV7-9 and TRBJ1-1, is DTGVSQNPRHKITKRGQNVTFRCDPISEHNRLYWYRQTLGQGPEFLTYFQNEAQLEKSRLLSDRFSAERPKGSFSTLEIQRTEQGDSAMYLCASSYGTGGIIGNTEAFFGQGTRLTVV.

The J gene is TRBJ2-5, the V gene TRBV3-1; 9 positions agree with TRBD2. V shed 4 bases and J 2 bases; nucleotides not matched to a gene: 5. This CDR3 comprises 15 residues. Germline CDR1 reads LGHDT; CDR2 reads YNNKEL (reference sequence). The CDR3 coding sequence is TGTGCCAGCAGCCTAATTGCGGGGGGGCAAGAGACCCAGTACTTC. Its protein is CASSLIAGGQETQYF.

This clonotype was picked up a small number of times. V is TRBV6-1 and J is TRBJ2-3; weak D call: TRBD1 (6 bases). There are 15 residues in the CDR3. Germline CDR1 is MNHNS and CDR2 is SASEGT. With 6 bases removed from V and 8 bases from J, the gap between germline ends came to 21 bases. CDR3 bases: TGTGCCAGCAGCCGTAGGCCCAGGGGTGGGGGTACGCAGTATTTT. Amino acids: CASSRRPRGGGTQYF.

The J gene is TRBJ2-7, the V gene TRBV19, with TRBD1 identical over 9 bases. The CDR3 is 15 residues long. With 8 bases clipped from V and 4 bases from J, the junction kept 12 bases outside the gene matches. Germline V gene lookup returns CDR1 LNHDA and CDR2 SQIVND (reference sequence). The DNA for the CDR3 is TGTGCCAGTGCTTATACCGGGACAGGGTTATACGAGCAGTACTTC. As protein: CASAYTGTGLYEQYF.

This clonotype was seen more than once but under ten times. The chain couples TRBV11-2 to TRBJ2-3; D uncertain. Germline CDR1 SGHAT, CDR2 FQNNGV. V lost 0 bases and J 5 bases, leaving 3 bases between the germline ends. CDR3 length equals 12 residues. CDR3 protein: CASSLDQDTQYF. The CDR3 DNA is TGTGCCAGCAGCTTAGATCAAGATACGCAGTATTTT.

This chain connects TRBV20-1 to TRBJ1-1; 7 bases fit TRBD1. The germline V gene encodes CDR1 DFQATT and CDR2 SNEGSKA (reference sequence). V lost 2 bases and J lost 6; bases outside the gene matches: 9. The CDR3 runs 14 residues. The CDR3 nucleotides read TGCAGTGCTAGAAAGGGACAGACTGTTTCTGAAGCTTTCTTT. Protein sequence: CSARKGQTVSEAFF.

The chain links TRBV2 to TRBJ2-7; D is unresolved. This CDR3 is built from 12 residues. Germline loops: CDR1 SNHLY, CDR2 FYNNEI. V was clipped by 2 bases and J by 4 bases, with 6 bases between them. Here the CDR3 DNA reads TGTGCCAGCAGTGAAATTGAGTACGAGCAGTACTTC. This translates into CASSEIEYEQYF. The entire variable domain, with the rest obtained from reference TRBV2 and TRBJ2-7, is as follows: EPEVTQTPSHQVTQMGQEVILRCVPISNHLYFYWYRQILGQKVEFLVSFYNNEISEKSEIFDDQFSVERPDGSNFTLKIRSTKLEDSAMYFCASSEIEYEQYFGPGTRLTVT.

The chain couples TRBV7-8 to TRBJ2-5, with 9 bases identical to TRBD1. Unmatched junction bases numbered 11, after V lost 2 bases and J lost 10 bases. This CDR3 comprises 15 residues. The germline V gene has CDR1 SGHVS and CDR2 FQNEAQ. The CDR3 spells CASSLRTGALLYQYF. The DNA for the CDR3 is TGTGCCAGCAGCTTAAGGACAGGGGCGTTATTGTACCAGTACTTC.

There are a few counts of this clonotype. The chain has TRBV30 and TRBJ1-2, with D possibly matching TRBD1 (6 bases). V gave up 3 bases and J gave up 0 bases, with 11 bases separating them. Germline CDR1 GTSNPN, CDR2 SVGIG (reference sequence). The CDR3 is made up of 14 amino acids. The CDR3 spells CAWSGQSPNYGYTF. The CDR3 DNA reads as TGTGCCTGGAGCGGACAGTCCCCTAACTATGGCTACACCTTC.

The V call is TRBV6-1, the J call TRBJ1-2; D gene ambiguous. Trimming left V 1 base short and J 4 bases short, with 7 bases between. The germline V gene encodes CDR1 MNHNS and CDR2 SASEGT. The CDR3 runs 13 residues. CDR3 sequence reads: CASSEVSIYGYTF. The CDR3 DNA reads as TGTGCCAGCAGTGAAGTGTCTATCTATGGCTACACCTTC.